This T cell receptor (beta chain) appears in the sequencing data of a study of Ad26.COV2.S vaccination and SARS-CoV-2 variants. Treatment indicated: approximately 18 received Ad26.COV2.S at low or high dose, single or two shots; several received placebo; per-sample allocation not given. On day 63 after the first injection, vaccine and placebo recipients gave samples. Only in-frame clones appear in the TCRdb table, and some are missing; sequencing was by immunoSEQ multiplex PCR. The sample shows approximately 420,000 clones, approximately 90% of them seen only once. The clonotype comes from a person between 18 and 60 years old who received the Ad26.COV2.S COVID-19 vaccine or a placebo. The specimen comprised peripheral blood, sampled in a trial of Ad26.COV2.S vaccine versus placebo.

The CDR3 nucleotides read TGCGCCAGCAGCCAACTCGGGGGGCCAGGAGATACGCAGTATTTT. Encoded protein: CASSQLGGPGDTQYF. This chain connects TRBV4-1 to TRBJ2-3; a possible D gene is TRBD2 (7 bases). Germline-derived CDR1 and CDR2 are MGHRA and YSYEKL. V was pared by 2 bases and J by 5 bases, with 14 bases between. The CDR3 covers 15 residues.